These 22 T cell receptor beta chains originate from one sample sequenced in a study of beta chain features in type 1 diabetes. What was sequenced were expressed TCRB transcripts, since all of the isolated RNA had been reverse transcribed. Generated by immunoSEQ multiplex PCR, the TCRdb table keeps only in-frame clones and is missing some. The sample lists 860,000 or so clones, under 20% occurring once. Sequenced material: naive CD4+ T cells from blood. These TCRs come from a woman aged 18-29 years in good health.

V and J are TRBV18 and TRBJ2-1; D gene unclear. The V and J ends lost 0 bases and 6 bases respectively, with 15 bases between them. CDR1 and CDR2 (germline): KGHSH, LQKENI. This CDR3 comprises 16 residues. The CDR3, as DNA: TGTGCCAGCTCACCACCGGATGTAAGAGGCCTCAATGAGCAGTTCTTC. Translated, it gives CASSPPDVRGLNEQFF.

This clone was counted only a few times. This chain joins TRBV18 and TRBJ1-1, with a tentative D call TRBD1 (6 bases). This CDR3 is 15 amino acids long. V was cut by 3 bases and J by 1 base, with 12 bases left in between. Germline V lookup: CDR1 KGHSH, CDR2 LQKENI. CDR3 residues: CASSPRQEKNTEAFF. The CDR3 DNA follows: TGTGCCAGCTCACCCCGACAGGAAAAGAACACTGAAGCTTTCTTT.

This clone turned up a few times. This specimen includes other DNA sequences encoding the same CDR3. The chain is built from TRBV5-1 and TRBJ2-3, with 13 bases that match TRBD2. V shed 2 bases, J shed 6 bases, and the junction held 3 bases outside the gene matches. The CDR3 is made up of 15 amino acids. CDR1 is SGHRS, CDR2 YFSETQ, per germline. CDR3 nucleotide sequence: TGCGCCAGCAGCTTACTAGCGGGAGGGCCGGATACGCAGTATTTT. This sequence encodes CASSLLAGGPDTQYF.

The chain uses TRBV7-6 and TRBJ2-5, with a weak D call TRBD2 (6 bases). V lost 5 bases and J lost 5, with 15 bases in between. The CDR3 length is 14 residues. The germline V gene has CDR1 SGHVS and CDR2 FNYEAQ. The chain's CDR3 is CASSRRGLGETQYF. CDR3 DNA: TGTGCCAGCAGCCGAAGGGGACTCGGGGAGACCCAGTACTTC.

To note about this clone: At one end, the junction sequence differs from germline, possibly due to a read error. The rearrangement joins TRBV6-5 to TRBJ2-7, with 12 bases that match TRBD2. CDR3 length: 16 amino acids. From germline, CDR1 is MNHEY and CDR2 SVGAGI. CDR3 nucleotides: TGTGCCAGCAGTTTAAGTCGGACTAGCGGGACCTACGAGCAGTGCTTC. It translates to CASSLSRTSGTYEQCF.

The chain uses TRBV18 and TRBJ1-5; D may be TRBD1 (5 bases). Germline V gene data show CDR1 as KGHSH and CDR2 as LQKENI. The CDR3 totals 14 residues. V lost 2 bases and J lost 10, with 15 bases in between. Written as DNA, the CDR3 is TGTGCCAGCTCACCAATGGGACCCGAACAACCCCAGCATTTT. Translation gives CASSPMGPEQPQHF.

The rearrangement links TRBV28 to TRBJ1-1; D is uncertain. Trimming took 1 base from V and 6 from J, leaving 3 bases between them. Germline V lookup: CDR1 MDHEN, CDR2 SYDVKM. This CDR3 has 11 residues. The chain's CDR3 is CASSLLSEAFF. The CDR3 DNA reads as TGTGCCAGCAGTTTATTATCTGAAGCTTTCTTT.

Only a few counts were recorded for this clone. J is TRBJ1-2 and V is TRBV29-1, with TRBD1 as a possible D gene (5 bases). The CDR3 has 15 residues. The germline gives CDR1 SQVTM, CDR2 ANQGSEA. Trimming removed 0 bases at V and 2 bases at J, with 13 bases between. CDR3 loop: CSVEDRPGSNYGYTF. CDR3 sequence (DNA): TGCAGCGTTGAAGATCGTCCAGGGTCGAACTATGGCTACACCTTC.

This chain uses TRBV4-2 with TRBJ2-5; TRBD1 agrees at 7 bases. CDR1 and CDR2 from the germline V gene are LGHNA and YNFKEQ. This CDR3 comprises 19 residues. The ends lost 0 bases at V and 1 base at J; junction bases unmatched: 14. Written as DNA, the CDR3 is TGTGCCAGCAGCCAAGAATTAACCCTCGGGACAGCTATCCAAGAGACCCAGTACTTC. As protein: CASSQELTLGTAIQETQYF.

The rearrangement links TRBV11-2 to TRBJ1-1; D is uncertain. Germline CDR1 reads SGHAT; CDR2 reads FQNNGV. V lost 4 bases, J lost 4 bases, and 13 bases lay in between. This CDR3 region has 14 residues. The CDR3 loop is CASSSGIMGTEAFF. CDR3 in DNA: TGTGCCAGCAGCTCCGGGATTATGGGCACTGAAGCTTTCTTT.

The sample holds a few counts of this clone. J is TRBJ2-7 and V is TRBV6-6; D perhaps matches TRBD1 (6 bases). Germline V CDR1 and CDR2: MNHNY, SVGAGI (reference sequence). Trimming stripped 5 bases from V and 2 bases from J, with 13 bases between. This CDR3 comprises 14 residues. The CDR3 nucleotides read TGTGCCAGCAGTCAAAAGGACAGCACCTACGAGCAGTACTTC. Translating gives CASSQKDSTYEQYF.

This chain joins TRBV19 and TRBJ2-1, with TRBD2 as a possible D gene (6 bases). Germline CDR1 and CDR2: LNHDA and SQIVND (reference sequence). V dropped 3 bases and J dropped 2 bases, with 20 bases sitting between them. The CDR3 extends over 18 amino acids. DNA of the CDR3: TGTGCCAGTAGTATTCAACTAGCCGCCGGGTTTGCCTACAATGAGCAGTTCTTC. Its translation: CASSIQLAAGFAYNEQFF.

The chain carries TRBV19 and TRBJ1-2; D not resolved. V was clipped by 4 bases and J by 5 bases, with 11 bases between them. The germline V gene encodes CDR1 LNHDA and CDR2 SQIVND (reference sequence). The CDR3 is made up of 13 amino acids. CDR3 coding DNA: TGTGCCAGTAGTACAACCGGGCTATATGGCTACACCTTC. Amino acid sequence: CASSTTGLYGYTF.

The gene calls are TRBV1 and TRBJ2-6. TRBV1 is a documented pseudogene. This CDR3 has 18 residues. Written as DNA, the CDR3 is TGCACCAGCAGCGGGTTACGTTGTGCACAAAGTCGGGCCAACGTCCTGACTTTC. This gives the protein CTSSGLRCAQSRANVLTF.

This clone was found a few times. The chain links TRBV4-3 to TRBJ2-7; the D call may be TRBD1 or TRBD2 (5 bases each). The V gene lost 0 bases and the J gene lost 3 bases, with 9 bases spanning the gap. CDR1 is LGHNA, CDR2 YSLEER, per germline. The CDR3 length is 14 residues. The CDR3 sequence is CASSQETGRYEQYF. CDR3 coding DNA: TGCGCCAGCAGCCAAGAGACGGGGCGCTACGAGCAGTACTTC.

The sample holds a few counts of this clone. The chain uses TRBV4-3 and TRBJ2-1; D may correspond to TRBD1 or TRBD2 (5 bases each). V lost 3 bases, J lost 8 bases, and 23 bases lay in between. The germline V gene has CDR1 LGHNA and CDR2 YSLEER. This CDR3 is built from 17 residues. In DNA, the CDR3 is TGCGCCAGCAGCCAGGGGCTAGCCGCGGGCGGAGGAGATGAGCAGTTCTTC. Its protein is CASSQGLAAGGGDEQFF.

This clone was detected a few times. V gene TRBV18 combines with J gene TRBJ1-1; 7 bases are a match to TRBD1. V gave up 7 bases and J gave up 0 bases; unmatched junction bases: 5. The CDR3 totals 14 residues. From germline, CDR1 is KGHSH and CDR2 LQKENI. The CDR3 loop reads CASYMDRLNTEAFF. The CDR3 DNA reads TGTGCCAGCTATATGGACAGGTTGAACACTGAAGCTTTCTTT.

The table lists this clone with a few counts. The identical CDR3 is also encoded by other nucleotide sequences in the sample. The CDR3 here is CASSLGLTDTQYF. The DNA for the CDR3 is TGTGCCAGCAGTTTGGGACTCACAGATACGCAGTATTTT. V and J are TRBV28 and TRBJ2-3; TRBD2 might be the D (6 bases). CDR1 MDHEN and CDR2 SYDVKM come from the germline V gene. The CDR3 runs to 13 residues. Trimming shortened V by 3 bases and J by 2 bases, and 6 bases separated the two germline ends.

For the CDR3, the DNA is TGTGCCAGCAGGCCGTCTGTGGCGGGAGAACGAGAGCAGTACTTC. As protein: CASRPSVAGEREQYF. V usage is TRBV6-1 and J usage is TRBJ2-7; 7 positions match TRBD2. The ends lost 6 bases at V and 7 bases at J; junction bases unmatched: 15. CDR1 is MNHNS, CDR2 SASEGT, per germline. The CDR3 is 15 amino acids.

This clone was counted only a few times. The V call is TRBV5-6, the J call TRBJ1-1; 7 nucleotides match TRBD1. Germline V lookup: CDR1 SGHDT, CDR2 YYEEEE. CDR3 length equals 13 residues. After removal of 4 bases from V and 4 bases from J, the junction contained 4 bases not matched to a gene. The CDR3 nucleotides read TGTGCCAGCAGCCTCCGACAGGGCACTGAAGCTTTCTTT. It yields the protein CASSLRQGTEAFF.

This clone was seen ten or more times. CDR3 DNA sequence: TGTGCCAGCAGCCAGAGAGGGGGCTATGGCTACACCTTC. Its translation: CASSQRGGYGYTF. The V call is TRBV16, the J call TRBJ1-2; D may be TRBD1 (6 bases). V was shortened by 3 bases and J by 4 bases, with 9 bases between the two germline ends. Germline V gene data show CDR1 as KGHSY and CDR2 as FQNENV. The CDR3 covers 13 residues. Based on the CDR3 plus reference TRBV16 and TRBJ1-2, the full variable domain is GEEVAQTPKHLVRGEGQKAKLYCAPIKGHSYVFWYQQVLKNEFKFLISFQNENVFDETGMPKERFSAKCLPNSPCSLEIQATKLEDSAVYFCASSQRGGYGYTFGSGTRLTVV.

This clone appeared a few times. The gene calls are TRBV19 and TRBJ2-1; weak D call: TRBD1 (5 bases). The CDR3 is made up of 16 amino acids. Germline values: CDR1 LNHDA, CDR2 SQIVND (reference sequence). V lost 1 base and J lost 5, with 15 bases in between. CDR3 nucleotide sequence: TGTGCCAGTAGTATAGTTTGGGCGACAGACCACAATGAGCAGTTCTTC. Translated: CASSIVWATDHNEQFF.